These 2 T cell receptor beta chains were sequenced from one sample in a study of beta chain features in type 1 diabetes. These receptors' antigens are unknown. Sequencing targeted expressed TCRB transcripts, as all isolated RNA had been reverse transcribed. Assay used: immunoSEQ multiplex PCR; TCRdb lists only in-frame clones, some missing. This table holds approximately 250,000 clones, roughly 10% found once. Whole-study findings and limits: Type 1 diabetes patients showed a moderate but significant shortening of TCRB CDR3s in all four CD4+ subsets.

Specimen: naive CD4+ T cells from blood. The origin of the receptors is a man aged 25 to 45 with type 1 diabetes.

This clone has a handful of counts. The V and J genes are TRBV2 and TRBJ2-2, with a possible D match to TRBD2 (6 bases). Germline CDR1 reads SNHLY; CDR2 reads FYNNEI. Trimming removed 7 bases at V and 1 base at J, with 13 bases between. This CDR3 region has 15 residues. CDR3 protein: CASTAGRLNTGELFF. The CDR3 coding sequence is TGTGCCAGCACCGCGGGACGGTTGAACACCGGGGAGCTGTTTTTT.

The chain is built from TRBV6-5 and TRBJ2-1, with 8 bases that match TRBD1. J lost 3 bases, V lost 0 bases, and 4 bases had no gene match. Per germline, CDR1 MNHEY and CDR2 SVGAGI. The CDR3 runs 16 residues. DNA of the CDR3: TGTGCCAGCAGTTACTCGCCAGGGGGCCTCTACAATGAGCAGTTCTTC. Residues: CASSYSPGGLYNEQFF.